A single sample gave rise to the 14 T cell receptor beta chains below, sequenced in a study of brain T cells in children with intractable seizures. Assay: immunoSEQ multiplex PCR; the TCRdb copy retains only in-frame clones and omits some. The sample lists fewer than 25,000 clones, around 94% occurring once. Source: peripheral blood, taken at surgery. The receptors stem from a boy under 18 with focal cortical dysplasia and intractable seizures.

CDR3 coding DNA: TGTGCCAGCAGCTCGGACAGGGAATATCCCGAGCAGTACTTC. As protein: CASSSDREYPEQYF. The chain joins TRBV11-2 to TRBJ2-7; the match to TRBD1 covers 8 bases. Looked up from germline, CDR1 is SGHAT and CDR2 is FQNNGV. Trimming took 4 bases from V and 6 from J; bases not matched to a gene: 8. This CDR3 region has 14 residues.

This chain connects TRBV5-1 to TRBJ2-1; 11 nucleotides line up with TRBD2. The ends lost 1 base at V and 2 bases at J; junction bases unmatched: 5. This CDR3 comprises 17 residues. The V gene's germline CDR1 is SGHRS and CDR2 YFSETQ. DNA of the CDR3: TGCGCCAGCAGCTTGACGCTACTAGCGGGGGCCTACAATGAGCAGTTCTTC. Protein product: CASSLTLLAGAYNEQFF.

V gene TRBV5-5 combines with J gene TRBJ2-7, with a weak D call TRBD1 (5 bases). V dropped 4 bases and J dropped 4 bases, with 12 bases sitting between them. The V gene's germline CDR1 is SGHKS and CDR2 YYEKEE (reference sequence). CDR3 size: 13 residues. The DNA for the CDR3 is TGTGCCAGCAGCCGGGCTGGGGCTTACGAGCAGTACGTC. This sequence encodes CASSRAGAYEQYV.

The gene calls are TRBV13 and TRBJ2-5, with 10 positions matching TRBD2. CDR1 is PRHDT and CDR2 is FYEKMQ in the germline V gene (reference sequence). The CDR3 loop spans 15 amino acids. Trimming took 0 bases from V and 6 from J; bases not matched to a gene: 4. The CDR3 DNA reads as TGTGCCAGCAGCTTAGGCCTAGCGGGAGTTCAGACCCAGTACTTC. Translating gives CASSLGLAGVQTQYF.

The J gene is TRBJ2-5, the V gene TRBV10-2; TRBD2 aligns across 7 bases. CDR1 is WSHSY, CDR2 SAAADI, per germline. V trimming: 2 bases; J trimming: 4 bases; junction bases outside the gene matches: 1. The CDR3 runs to 13 residues. This CDR3 is CASSERGVETQYF. CDR3 nucleotides: TGCGCCAGCAGTGAGCGGGGGGTAGAGACCCAGTACTTC.

This clone was observed once. V gene TRBV4-2 combines with J gene TRBJ2-1; TRBD1 matches at 11 bases. CDR3 length: 17 amino acids. Trimming cost V 0 bases and J 6 bases; bases outside gene matches: 7. The germline V gene has CDR1 LGHNA and CDR2 YNFKEQ. CDR3 in amino acids: CASSQESGTGGINEQFF. CDR3 coding DNA: TGTGCCAGCAGCCAAGAGTCAGGGACAGGGGGGATCAATGAGCAGTTCTTC.

This chain joins TRBV4-2 and TRBJ1-5; D perhaps matches TRBD1 (5 bases). The germline V gene has CDR1 LGHNA and CDR2 YNFKEQ. The CDR3 spans 15 residues. The germline V and J ends were trimmed by 2 bases and 5 bases, with 13 bases remaining between them. The CDR3 coding sequence is TGTGCCAGCAGCCAAAGAGGGGAAGGGTATCAGCCCCAGCATTTT. This translates into CASSQRGEGYQPQHF.

V usage is TRBV7-9 and J usage is TRBJ2-1; D is possibly TRBD2 (6 bases). V was clipped by 1 base and J by 12 bases, with 13 bases between them. The CDR3 contains 13 residues. Germline CDR1 SEHNR, CDR2 FQNEAQ (reference sequence). The CDR3 DNA follows: TGTGCCAGCAGCTTAGGGGGGGTAATTACGCAGTTCTTC. Its protein product is CASSLGGVITQFF.

The J gene is TRBJ1-2, the V gene TRBV5-1; the match to TRBD1 covers 8 bases. Germline CDR1 reads SGHRS; CDR2 reads YFSETQ. The trim removed 1 base at V and 4 bases at J, leaving 6 bases unmatched. The CDR3 length is 15 residues. In nucleotides, the CDR3 is TGCGCCAGCAGCTTGCGCCAGGGGGCCCTCTATGGCTACACCTTC. Its protein is CASSLRQGALYGYTF.

V is TRBV2 and J is TRBJ2-7; 7 positions match TRBD1. The CDR3 loop spans 14 amino acids. V dropped 7 bases and J dropped 0; count of bases not matched to a gene: 6. Germline V gives CDR1 SNHLY, CDR2 FYNNEI. The CDR3 DNA sequence: TGTGCCAGCATCCAACAGGGGACCTCCTACGAGCAGTACGTC. This sequence encodes CASIQQGTSYEQYV.

The chain employs TRBV2 and TRBJ1-4; D gene uncertain. Germline V lookup: CDR1 SNHLY, CDR2 FYNNEI. This CDR3 has 16 amino acids. V was cut by 5 bases and J by 0 bases, with 13 bases left in between. The chain's CDR3 is CASSRTVLTTNEKLFF. The DNA for the CDR3 is TGTGCCAGCAGTAGGACGGTACTCACAACTAATGAAAAACTGTTTTTT.

The rearrangement joins TRBV3-1 (or the pseudogene TRBV3-2) to TRBJ1-4; no firm D call. V shed 0 bases and J shed 5 bases, with 10 bases lying between them. CDR3 length equals 15 residues. The V gene's germline CDR1 is LGHDT and CDR2 YNNKEL (reference sequence). CDR3 coding DNA: TGTGCCAGCAGCCAAGACAGGACGGGAAATGAAAAACTGTTTTTT. This encodes CASSQDRTGNEKLFF.

The V call is TRBV3-1 (or the pseudogene TRBV3-2), the J call TRBJ2-2, with 10 bases matching TRBD2. J gave up 1 base and V 1 base, and 3 bases lay outside the gene matches. This CDR3 region has 17 residues. The germline CDR1 and CDR2 sequences are LGHDT and YNNKEL (reference sequence). CDR3 amino acids: CASSQGTSGMNTGELFF. CDR3 coding DNA: TGTGCCAGCAGCCAAGGAACTAGCGGGATGAACACCGGGGAGCTGTTTTTT.

The rearrangement links TRBV28 to TRBJ2-1; TRBD2 matches at 11 bases. Germline trimming cut 5 bases from V and 0 bases from J; bases unmatched to any gene: 18. CDR1 is MDHEN and CDR2 is SYDVKM in the germline V gene. The CDR3 has 21 residues. The CDR3 here is CASSEPDRVLAGVSSYNEQFF. CDR3 DNA sequence: TGTGCCAGCAGTGAGCCTGACAGGGTACTAGCGGGGGTGAGCTCCTACAATGAGCAGTTCTTC.